The TCR beta chain described here comes from a study of cytomegalovirus exposure and HLA in healthy donors. V lost 5 bases to trimming and J lost 5 bases; unmatched junction nucleotides: 3. Germline CDR1 reads SGHTA; CDR2 reads FQGTGA. The CDR3 consists of 13 residues. PCR was performed using 60 Vbeta and 13 Jbeta primers. Some clones are missing from TCRdb's copy, which holds only in-frame ones; the method was immunoSEQ multiplex PCR. The sample carries 140,000 to 150,000 clones, around 66% recorded once. A few counts support this clone. The antigen remains undetermined. General study points: A later look showed TCR association rates differing by HLA locus, highest for DRB1 and lowest for HLA-C.

The clonotype was recovered from a woman in her sixties in good health and CMV-seronegative. The gene calls are TRBV7-3 and TRBJ2-1, with 7 bases fitting TRBD2. Sequences were obtained from PBMCs. DNA for the CDR3: TGTGCCAGCAGCGGAGCGGGAAACAATGAGCAGTTCTTC. Protein: CASSGAGNNEQFF. The full variable domain, in which reference TRBV7-3 and TRBJ2-1 provide the parts outside the CDR3, is GAGVSQTPSNKVTEKGKYVELRCDPISGHTALYWYRQSLGQGPEFLIYFQGTGAADDSGLPNDRFFAVRPEGSVSTLKIQRTERGDSAVYLCASSGAGNNEQFFGPGTRLTVL.